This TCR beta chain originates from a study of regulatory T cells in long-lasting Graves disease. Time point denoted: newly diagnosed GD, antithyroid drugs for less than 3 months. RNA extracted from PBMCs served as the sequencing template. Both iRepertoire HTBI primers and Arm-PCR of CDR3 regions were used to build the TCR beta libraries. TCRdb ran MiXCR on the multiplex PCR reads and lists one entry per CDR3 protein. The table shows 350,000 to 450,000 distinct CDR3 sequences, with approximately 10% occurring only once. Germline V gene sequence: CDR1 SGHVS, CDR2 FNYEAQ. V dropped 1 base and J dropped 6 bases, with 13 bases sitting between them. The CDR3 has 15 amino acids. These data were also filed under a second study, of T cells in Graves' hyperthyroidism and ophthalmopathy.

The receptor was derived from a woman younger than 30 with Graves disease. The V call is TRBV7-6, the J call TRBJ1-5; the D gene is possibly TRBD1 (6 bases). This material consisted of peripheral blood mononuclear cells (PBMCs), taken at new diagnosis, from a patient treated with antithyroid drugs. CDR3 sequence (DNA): TGTGCCAGCAGCTTAGAGGCAGGGGCTGGTCAGCCCCAGCATTTT. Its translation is CASSLEAGAGQPQHF.